Listed below are T cell receptor beta chains from one sample, sequenced in a study of spatial heterogeneity in lung cancer. TCRdb passed the 5' RACE reads through MiXCR, listing each CDR3 protein once. The sample lists about 82,000 distinct CDR3 sequences; 10% to 15% were seen once. The sequencing used PBMCs, collected at surgery. The receptors derive from a male donor with early-stage non-small cell lung cancer. Both conserved end residues are part of each CDR3. The D gene is left open where the match is weak. Expanded clones are given a class, and other clones once, few, many or no size at all.

>TRBV7-9|NA|11|NA|TRBJ1-1
TGTGCCAGCAGCTTAAACAGTGAAGCTTTCTTT
CASSLNSEAFF
>TRBV7-9|NA|16|NA|TRBJ1-6
TGTGCCAGCAGCGGAGGGGCAGGGGCCCCTCAGGCACCCCTCCACTTT
CASSGGAGAPQAPLHF
>TRBV20-1|few|15|TRBD2|TRBJ2-3
TGCAGTGCTGAAGCGGGAGGGCCGAGCACAGATACGCAGTATTTT
CSAEAGGPSTDTQYF
>TRBV13|NA|14|NA|TRBJ2-7
TGTGCCAGCAGCTTCGGCACGAGAGGGTACGAGCAGTACTTC
CASSFGTRGYEQYF
>TRBV29-1|NA|14|TRBD1|TRBJ1-2
TGCAGCGTCGGGAAAGGACAGGGAGTCGAGGGCTACACCTTC
CSVGKGQGVEGYTF
>TRBV28|NA|14|NA|TRBJ1-5
TGTGCCAGCAGTCCCCGGGCTACAGAGCAGCCCCAGCATTTT
CASSPRATEQPQHF
>TRBV24-1|many|13|NA|TRBJ1-1
TGTGCCACCAGTGACCACGACAGCCCAGAAGCTTTCTTT
CATSDHDSPEAFF
>TRBV3-1|few|12|NA|TRBJ2-1
TGTGCCAGCAGCCAGCTACCAAATGAGCAGTTCTTC
CASSQLPNEQFF
>TRBV12-3/TRBV12-4|few|16|TRBD2|TRBJ2-3
TGTGCCAGCAAGTGGGACTACCCCTGGAGCACAGATACGCAGTATTTT
CASKWDYPWSTDTQYF
>TRBV6-5|NA|14|NA|TRBJ2-1
TGTGCCAGCAGTCAACAGGGTATTAGGAATGAGCAGTTCTTC
CASSQQGIRNEQFF
>TRBV30|NA|16|NA|TRBJ2-2
TGTGCCTGGAGTGGAGAGGGCACCGCGAACACCGGGGAGCTGTTTTTT
CAWSGEGTANTGELFF
>TRBV20-1|few|15|NA|TRBJ1-2
TGCAGTGCTAGAGATGCTGTACAGGGAAACGATGGCTACACCTTC
CSARDAVQGNDGYTF
>TRBV29-1|few|16|TRBD1|TRBJ1-1
TGCAGCGTTGAAGACCTGGGACAGGGTTTGAACACTGAAGCTTTCTTT
CSVEDLGQGLNTEAFF
>TRBV5-1|NA|14|NA|TRBJ2-2
TGCGCCAGCAGCTTCGCAGGTGGAGTCGGGGAGCTGTTTTTT
CASSFAGGVGELFF
>TRBV5-1|few|14|NA|TRBJ2-7
TGCGCCAGCAGCTTGGCCGGGGGCTCCACCGAGCAGTACTTC
CASSLAGGSTEQYF
>TRBV19|NA|13|NA|TRBJ1-2
TGTGCCAGTACCCGGGACGGTATCTATGGCTACACCTTC
CASTRDGIYGYTF
>TRBV30|few|13|NA|TRBJ1-1
TGTGCCTGGACGGCCACACAGAACACTGAAGCTTTCTTT
CAWTATQNTEAFF
>TRBV20-1|many|18|TRBD2|TRBJ2-2
TGCAGTGCTAGAGTTCAGACTAGCGGGAGGCGGAACACCGGGGAGCTGTTTTTT
CSARVQTSGRRNTGELFF
>TRBV4-2|few|15|NA|TRBJ1-1
TGTGCCAGCAGCCAAGAAGGGTACGGGGACACTGAAGCTTTCTTT
CASSQEGYGDTEAFF
>TRBV14|NA|16|TRBD1|TRBJ1-4
TGTGCCAGCATATTGGTCACAGGGGTAGTCTGTGAAAAACTGTTTTTT
CASILVTGVVCEKLFF
>TRBV30|few|12|NA|TRBJ2-5
TGTGCCTGGAGTGGGGGACAAGAGACCCAGTACTTC
CAWSGGQETQYF
>TRBV10-3|NA|13|TRBD2|TRBJ2-7
TGTGCCATCAGTACTAGCGTCTCCTACGAGCAGTACTTC
CAISTSVSYEQYF
>TRBV5-4|NA|13|NA|TRBJ1-1
TGTGCCAGCAGCTTGTATAAGAACACTGAAGCTTTCTTT
CASSLYKNTEAFF
>TRBV7-2|NA|15|TRBD2|TRBJ2-2
TGTGCCAGCAGCCCCGGGAGGTTAGTCACCGGGGAGCTGTTTTTT
CASSPGRLVTGELFF
>TRBV7-8|NA|17|NA|TRBJ1-4
TGTGCCAGCAGCCGATTATCACGCGGGGCAACTAATGAAAAACTGTTTTTT
CASSRLSRGATNEKLFF
>TRBV7-8|NA|14|TRBD2|TRBJ2-5
TGTGCCAGCGGAACTACTAGCGGGGGGGAGACCCAGTACTTC
CASGTTSGGETQYF
>TRBV4-2|NA|15|TRBD2|TRBJ2-7
TGTGCCAGCAGCCAAGACAGCGCGGGGGAGCGAGAGCAGTACTTC
CASSQDSAGEREQYF
>TRBV30|NA|15|TRBD1|TRBJ2-7
TGTGCCGGGAGAGCAGGGACAGGGGTCTCCTACGAGCAGTACTTC
CAGRAGTGVSYEQYF
>TRBV24-1|NA|18|TRBD2|TRBJ2-3
TGTGCCACCAGTGATTCTAGCGGGGGGCCTCCCGGCACAGATACGCAGTATTTT
CATSDSSGGPPGTDTQYF
>TRBV27|few|16|NA|TRBJ2-7
TGTGCCAGCAGTTTTAAGTCTGCAGTCATCTCCTACGAGCAGTACTTC
CASSFKSAVISYEQYF
>TRBV5-1|many|12|TRBD1|TRBJ2-7
TGCGCCAGCGGACAGGGGATGGGCGAGCAGTACTTC
CASGQGMGEQYF
>TRBV29-1|NA|11|NA|TRBJ1-1
TGCAGCATAGGGGGGCACACTGAAGCTTTCTTT
CSIGGHTEAFF
>TRBV6-1|few|13|NA|TRBJ1-5
TGTGCCAGCAGCCGGGAGGTCAATCAGCCCCAGCATTTT
CASSREVNQPQHF
>TRBV5-1|NA|13|NA|TRBJ2-2
TGCGCCAGCAGCCCGGACATGAGCGGGGAGCTGTTTTTT
CASSPDMSGELFF
>TRBV20-1|NA|16|NA|TRBJ2-2
TGCAGTGCAAAGGGGATAACGGGAGCCCACACCGGGGAGCTGTTTTTT
CSAKGITGAHTGELFF
>TRBV7-9|few|13|NA|TRBJ2-5
TGTGCCAGCAGCCGACGGGAGCAGGAGACCCAGTACTTC
CASSRREQETQYF
>TRBV7-3|many|14|NA|TRBJ2-1
TGTGCCAGCAGCCCCTTGGGGTCCTACAATGAGCAGTTCTTC
CASSPLGSYNEQFF
>TRBV5-1|NA|14|TRBD1|TRBJ2-5
TGCGCCAGCAGCGGGGACAGGGGGCGAGAGACCCAGTACTTC
CASSGDRGRETQYF
>TRBV2|NA|12|TRBD1|TRBJ2-1
TGTGCCAGCAGTGGACAGGGTAATGAGCAGTTCTTC
CASSGQGNEQFF
>TRBV10-3|NA|18|TRBD1|TRBJ2-4
TGTGCCATCAGTGAGCCGGGACAGGGGGAAGGAGCCAAAAACATTCAGTACTTC
CAISEPGQGEGAKNIQYF
>TRBV3-1|NA|14|NA|TRBJ2-7
TGTGCCAGCAGCCAGCGCGGGATGAACTACGAGCAGTACTTC
CASSQRGMNYEQYF